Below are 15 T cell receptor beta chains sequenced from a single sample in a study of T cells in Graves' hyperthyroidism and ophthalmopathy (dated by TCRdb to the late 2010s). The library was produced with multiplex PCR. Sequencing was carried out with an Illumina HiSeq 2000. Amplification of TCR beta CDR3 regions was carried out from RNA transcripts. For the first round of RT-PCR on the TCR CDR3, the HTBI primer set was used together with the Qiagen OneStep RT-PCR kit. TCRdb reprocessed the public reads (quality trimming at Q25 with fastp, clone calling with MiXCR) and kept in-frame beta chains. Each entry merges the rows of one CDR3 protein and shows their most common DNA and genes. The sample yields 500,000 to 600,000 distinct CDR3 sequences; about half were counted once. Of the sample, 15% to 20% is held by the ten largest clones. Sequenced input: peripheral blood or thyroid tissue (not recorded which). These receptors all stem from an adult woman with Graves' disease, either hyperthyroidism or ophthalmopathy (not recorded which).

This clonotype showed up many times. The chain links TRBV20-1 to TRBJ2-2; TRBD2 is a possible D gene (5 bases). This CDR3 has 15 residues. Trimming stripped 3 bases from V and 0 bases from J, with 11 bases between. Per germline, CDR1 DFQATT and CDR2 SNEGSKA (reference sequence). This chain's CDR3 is CSARMAGSNTGELFF. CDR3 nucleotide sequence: TGCAGTGCTAGGATGGCGGGCTCGAACACCGGGGAGCTGTTTTTT.

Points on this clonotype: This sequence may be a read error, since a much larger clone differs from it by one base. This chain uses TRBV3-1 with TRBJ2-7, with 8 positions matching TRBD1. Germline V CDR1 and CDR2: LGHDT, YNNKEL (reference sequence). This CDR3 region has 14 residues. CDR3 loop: CASSLTGVHYEQCF. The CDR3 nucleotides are TGTGCCAGCAGCCTGACAGGGGTTCACTACGAGCAGTGCTTC.

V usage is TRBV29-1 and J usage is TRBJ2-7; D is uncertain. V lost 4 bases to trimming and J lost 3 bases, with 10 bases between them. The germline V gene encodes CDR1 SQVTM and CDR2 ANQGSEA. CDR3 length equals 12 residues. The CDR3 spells CSVVGSDYEQYF. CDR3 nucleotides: TGCAGCGTTGTTGGCAGCGACTACGAGCAGTACTTC.

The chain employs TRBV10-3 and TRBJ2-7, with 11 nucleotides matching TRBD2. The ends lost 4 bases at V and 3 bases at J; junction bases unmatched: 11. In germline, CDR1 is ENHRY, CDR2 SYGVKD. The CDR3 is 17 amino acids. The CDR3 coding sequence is TGTGCCATCAGTGCTAGATCGGGACTAGCGGTAATCTACGAGCAGTACTTC. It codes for CAISARSGLAVIYEQYF.

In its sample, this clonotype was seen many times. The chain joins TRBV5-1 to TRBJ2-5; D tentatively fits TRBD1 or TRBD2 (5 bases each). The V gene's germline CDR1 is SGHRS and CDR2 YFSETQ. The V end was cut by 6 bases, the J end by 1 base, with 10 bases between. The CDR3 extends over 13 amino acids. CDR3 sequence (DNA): TGCGCCAGCACCGCAGGGACCCAAGAGACCCAGTACTTC. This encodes CASTAGTQETQYF.

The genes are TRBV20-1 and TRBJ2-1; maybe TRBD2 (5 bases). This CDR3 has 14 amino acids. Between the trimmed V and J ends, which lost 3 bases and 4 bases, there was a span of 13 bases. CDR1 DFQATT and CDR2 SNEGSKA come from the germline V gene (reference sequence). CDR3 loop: CSARYGGFYNEQFF. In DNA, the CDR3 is TGCAGTGCTAGGTACGGAGGCTTTTACAATGAGCAGTTCTTC.

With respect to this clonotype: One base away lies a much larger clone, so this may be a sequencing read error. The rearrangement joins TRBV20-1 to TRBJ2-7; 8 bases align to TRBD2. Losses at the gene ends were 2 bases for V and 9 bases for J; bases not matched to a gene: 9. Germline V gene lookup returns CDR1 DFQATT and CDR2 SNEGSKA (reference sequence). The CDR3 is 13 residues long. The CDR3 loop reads CSARSREGPRQYF. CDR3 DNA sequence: TGCAGTGCTAGAAGCCGGGAGGGGCCTCGGCAGTACTTC.

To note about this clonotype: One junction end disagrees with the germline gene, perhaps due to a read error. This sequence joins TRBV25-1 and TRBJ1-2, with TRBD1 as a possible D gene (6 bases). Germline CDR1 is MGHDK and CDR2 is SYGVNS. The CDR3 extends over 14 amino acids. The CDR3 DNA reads TGTGCCGGCAGTGAATACGGACAGTTCTATGGCTACACCTTC. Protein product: CAGSEYGQFYGYTF.

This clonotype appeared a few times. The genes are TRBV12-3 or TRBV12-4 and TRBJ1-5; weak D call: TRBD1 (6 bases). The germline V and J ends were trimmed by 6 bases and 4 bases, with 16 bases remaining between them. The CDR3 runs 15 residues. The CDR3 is CASREQGKGNQPQHF. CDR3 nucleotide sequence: TGTGCCAGCAGGGAACAGGGAAAGGGGAATCAGCCCCAGCATTTT.

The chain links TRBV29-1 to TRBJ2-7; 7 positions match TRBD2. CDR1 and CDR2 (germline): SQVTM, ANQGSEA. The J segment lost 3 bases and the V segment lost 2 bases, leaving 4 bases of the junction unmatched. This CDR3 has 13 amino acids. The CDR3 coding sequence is TGCAGCGTTGAAACTGGGGGGGGCTACGAGCAGTACTTC. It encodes CSVETGGGYEQYF.

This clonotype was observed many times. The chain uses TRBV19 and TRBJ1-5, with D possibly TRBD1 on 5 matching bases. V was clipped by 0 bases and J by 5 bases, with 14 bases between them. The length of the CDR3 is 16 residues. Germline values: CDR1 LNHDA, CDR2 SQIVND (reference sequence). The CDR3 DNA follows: TGTGCCAGTAGTATAGATTACGGACGGGGGGATCAGCCCCAGCATTTT. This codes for CASSIDYGRGDQPQHF.

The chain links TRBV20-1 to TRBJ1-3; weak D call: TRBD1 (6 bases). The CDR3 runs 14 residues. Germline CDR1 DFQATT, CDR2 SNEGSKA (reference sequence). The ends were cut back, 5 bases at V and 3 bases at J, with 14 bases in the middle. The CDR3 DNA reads TGCAGTGCTGCCGACAGGCGAAGTGGAAACACCATATATTTT. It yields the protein CSAADRRSGNTIYF.

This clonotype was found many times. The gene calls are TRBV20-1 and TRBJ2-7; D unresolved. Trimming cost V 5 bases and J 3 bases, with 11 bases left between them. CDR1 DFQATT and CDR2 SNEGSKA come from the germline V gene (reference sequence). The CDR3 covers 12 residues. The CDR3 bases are TGCAGTGCTCCAAGGTCGGACTACGAGCAGTACTTC. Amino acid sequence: CSAPRSDYEQYF.

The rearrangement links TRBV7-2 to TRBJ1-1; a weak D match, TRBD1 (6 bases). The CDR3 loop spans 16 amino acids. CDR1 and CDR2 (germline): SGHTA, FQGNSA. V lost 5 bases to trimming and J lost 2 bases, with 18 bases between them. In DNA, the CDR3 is TGTGCCAGCAGCGGGATTAGAAGAGGGGGAAACACTGAAGCTTTCTTT. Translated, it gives CASSGIRRGGNTEAFF.

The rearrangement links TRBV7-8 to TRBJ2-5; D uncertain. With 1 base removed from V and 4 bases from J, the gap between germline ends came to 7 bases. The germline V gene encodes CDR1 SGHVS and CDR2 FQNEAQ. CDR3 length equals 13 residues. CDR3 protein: CASSLDVGETQYF. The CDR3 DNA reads TGTGCCAGCAGCTTAGACGTAGGAGAGACCCAGTACTTC.